This T cell receptor beta chain originates from a study of Graves' ophthalmopathy and Graves' hyperthyroidism. CDR1 and CDR2 from the germline V gene are LGHNA and YNFKEQ. Trimming took off 0 bases at V and 7 bases at J, with 12 bases between the two ends. The CDR3 consists of 14 residues. As to this clonotype: Its target is not known.

General study points: Stable hyperthyroidism and ophthalmopathy were told apart by a 13-signature model, which achieved 85% to 90% sensitivity and almost 82% specificity.

The sequenced template was RNA, covering the TCR beta CDR3 region. Investigators did first-round RT-PCR with HTBI primers, then second-round multiplex PCR. TCRdb ran MiXCR on the multiplex PCR reads and lists one entry per CDR3 protein. Here the sample spans fewer than 600,000 distinct CDR3 sequences, over 13% being singletons. The specimen was blood. The chain links TRBV4-2 to TRBJ1-1; a possible D gene is TRBD1 (5 bases). The TCR comes from a woman aged 25 to 45 with Graves' ophthalmopathy. The CDR3 DNA reads as TGTGCCAGCAGCCAAGATCGGGGGACCCTTGAAGCTTTCTTT. It translates to CASSQDRGTLEAFF.